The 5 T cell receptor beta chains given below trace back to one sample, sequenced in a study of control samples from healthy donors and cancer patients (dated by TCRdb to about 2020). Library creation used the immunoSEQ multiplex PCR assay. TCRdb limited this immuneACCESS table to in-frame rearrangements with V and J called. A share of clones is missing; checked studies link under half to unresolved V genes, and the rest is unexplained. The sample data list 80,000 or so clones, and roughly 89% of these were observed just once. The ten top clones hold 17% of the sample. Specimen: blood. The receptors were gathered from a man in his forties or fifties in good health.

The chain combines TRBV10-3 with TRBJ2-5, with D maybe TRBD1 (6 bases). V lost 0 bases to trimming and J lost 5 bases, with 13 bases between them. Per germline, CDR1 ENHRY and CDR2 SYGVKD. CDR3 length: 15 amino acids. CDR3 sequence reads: CAISESSQGGETQYF. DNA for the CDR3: TGTGCCATCAGTGAGTCATCACAGGGCGGGGAGACCCAGTACTTC.

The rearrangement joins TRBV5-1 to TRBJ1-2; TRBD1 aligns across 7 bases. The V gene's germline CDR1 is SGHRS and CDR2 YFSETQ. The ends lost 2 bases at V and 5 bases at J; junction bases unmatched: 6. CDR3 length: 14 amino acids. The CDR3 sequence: CASSLSEGAYGYTF. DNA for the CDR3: TGCGCCAGCAGCTTATCTGAGGGGGCTTATGGCTACACCTTC.

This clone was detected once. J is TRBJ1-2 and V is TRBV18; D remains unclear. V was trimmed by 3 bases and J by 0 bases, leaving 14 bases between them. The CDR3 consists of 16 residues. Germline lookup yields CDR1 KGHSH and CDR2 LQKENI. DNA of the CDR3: TGTGCCAGCTCACCCGGGATTGGCGGCTCTAACTATGGCTACACCTTC. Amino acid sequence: CASSPGIGGSNYGYTF.

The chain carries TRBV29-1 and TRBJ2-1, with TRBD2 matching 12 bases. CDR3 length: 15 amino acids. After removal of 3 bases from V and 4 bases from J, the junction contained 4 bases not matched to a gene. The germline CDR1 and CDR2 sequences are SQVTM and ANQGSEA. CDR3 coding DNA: TGCAGCGTTGAGTTTCTAGCGGGGGGGTACAATGAGCAGTTCTTC. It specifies CSVEFLAGGYNEQFF.

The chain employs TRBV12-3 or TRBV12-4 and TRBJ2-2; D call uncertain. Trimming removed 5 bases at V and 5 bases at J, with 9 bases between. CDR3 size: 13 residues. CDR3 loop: CASSTRRTGELFF. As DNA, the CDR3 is TGTGCCAGCAGTACCCGAAGGACCGGGGAGCTGTTTTTT.